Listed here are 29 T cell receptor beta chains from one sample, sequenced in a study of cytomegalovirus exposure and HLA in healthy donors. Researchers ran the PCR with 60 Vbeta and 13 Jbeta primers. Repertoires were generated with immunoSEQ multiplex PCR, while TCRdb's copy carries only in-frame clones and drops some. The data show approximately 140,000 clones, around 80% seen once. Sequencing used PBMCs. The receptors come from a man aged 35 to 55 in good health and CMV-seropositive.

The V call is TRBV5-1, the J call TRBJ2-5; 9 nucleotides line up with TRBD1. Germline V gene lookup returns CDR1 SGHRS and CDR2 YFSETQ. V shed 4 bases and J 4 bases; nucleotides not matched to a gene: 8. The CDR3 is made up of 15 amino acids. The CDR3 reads CASSRTGAAIETQYF. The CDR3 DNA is TGCGCCAGCAGCAGGACAGGGGCCGCCATAGAGACCCAGTACTTC.

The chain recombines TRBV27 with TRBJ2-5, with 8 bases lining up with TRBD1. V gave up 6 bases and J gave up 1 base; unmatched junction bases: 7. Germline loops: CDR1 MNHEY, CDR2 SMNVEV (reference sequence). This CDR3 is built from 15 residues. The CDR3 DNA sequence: TGTGCCAGCAGGGGATCGACAGGGGCCCAAGAGACCCAGTACTTC. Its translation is CASRGSTGAQETQYF.

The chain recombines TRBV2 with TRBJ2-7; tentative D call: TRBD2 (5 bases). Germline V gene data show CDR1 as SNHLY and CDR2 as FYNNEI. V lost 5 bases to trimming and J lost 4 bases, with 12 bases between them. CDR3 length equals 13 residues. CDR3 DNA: TGTGCCAGCAGTCGAGAATCGGGATACGAGCAGTACTTC. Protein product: CASSRESGYEQYF.

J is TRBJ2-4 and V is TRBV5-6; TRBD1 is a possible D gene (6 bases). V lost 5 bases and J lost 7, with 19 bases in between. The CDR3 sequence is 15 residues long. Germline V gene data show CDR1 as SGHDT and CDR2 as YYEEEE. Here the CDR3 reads CASRPRGAAPNIQYF. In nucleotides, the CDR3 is TGTGCCAGCAGGCCCAGGGGCGCGGCCCCTAACATTCAGTACTTC.

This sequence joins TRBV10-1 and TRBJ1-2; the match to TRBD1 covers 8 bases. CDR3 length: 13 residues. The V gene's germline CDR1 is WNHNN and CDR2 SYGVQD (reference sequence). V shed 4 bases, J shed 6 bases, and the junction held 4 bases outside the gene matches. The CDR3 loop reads CASSVDREDGYTF. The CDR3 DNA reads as TGCGCCAGCAGTGTGGACAGGGAGGATGGCTACACCTTC.

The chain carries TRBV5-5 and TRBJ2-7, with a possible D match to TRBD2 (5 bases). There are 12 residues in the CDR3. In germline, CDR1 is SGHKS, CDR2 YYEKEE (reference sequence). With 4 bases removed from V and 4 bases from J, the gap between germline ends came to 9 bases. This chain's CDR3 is CASSPTGYEQYF. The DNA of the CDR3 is TGTGCCAGCAGCCCCACGGGGTACGAGCAGTACTTC.

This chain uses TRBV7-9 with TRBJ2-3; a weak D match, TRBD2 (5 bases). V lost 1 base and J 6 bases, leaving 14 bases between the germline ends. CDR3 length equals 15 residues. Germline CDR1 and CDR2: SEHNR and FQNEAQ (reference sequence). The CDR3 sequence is CASSLVSGWADTQYF. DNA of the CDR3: TGTGCCAGCAGCTTAGTCTCGGGGTGGGCGGATACGCAGTATTTT.

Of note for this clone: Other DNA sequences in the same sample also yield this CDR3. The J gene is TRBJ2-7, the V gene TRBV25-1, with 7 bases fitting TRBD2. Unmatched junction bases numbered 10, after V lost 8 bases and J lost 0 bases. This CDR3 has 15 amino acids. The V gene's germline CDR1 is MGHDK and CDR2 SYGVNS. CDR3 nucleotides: TGTGCCAGCGGCCGTTCTGGGGGGGGCTCCTACGAGCAGTACTTC. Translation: CASGRSGGGSYEQYF.

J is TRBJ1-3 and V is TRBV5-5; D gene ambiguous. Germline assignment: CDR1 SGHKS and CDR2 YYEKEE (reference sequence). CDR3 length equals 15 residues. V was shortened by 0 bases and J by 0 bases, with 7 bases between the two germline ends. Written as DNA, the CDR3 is TGTGCCAGCAGCTTGGGCACTGACTCTGGAAACACCATATATTTT. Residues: CASSLGTDSGNTIYF.

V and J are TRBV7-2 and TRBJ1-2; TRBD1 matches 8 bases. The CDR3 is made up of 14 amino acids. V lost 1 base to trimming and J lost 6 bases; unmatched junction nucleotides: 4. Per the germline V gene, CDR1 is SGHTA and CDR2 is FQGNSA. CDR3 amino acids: CASSLDRGTDGYTF. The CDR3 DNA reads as TGTGCCAGCAGCTTAGACAGGGGGACGGATGGCTACACCTTC. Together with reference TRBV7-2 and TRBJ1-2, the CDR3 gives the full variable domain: GAGVSQSPSNKVTEKGKDVELRCDPISGHTALYWYRQSLGQGLEFLIYFQGNSAPDKSGLPSDRFSAERTGGSVSTLTIQRTQQEDSAVYLCASSLDRGTDGYTFGSGTRLTVV.

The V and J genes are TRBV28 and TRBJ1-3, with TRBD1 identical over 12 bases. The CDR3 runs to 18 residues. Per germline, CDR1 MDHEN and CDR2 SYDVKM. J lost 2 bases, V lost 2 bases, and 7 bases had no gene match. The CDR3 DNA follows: TGTGCCAGCAGTTTAGGGACAGGGGGCCATACCGCTGGAAACACCATATATTTT. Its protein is CASSLGTGGHTAGNTIYF.

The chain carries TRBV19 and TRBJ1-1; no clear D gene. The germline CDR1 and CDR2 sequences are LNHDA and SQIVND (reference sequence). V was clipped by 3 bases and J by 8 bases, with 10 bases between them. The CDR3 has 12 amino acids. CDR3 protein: CASSMYGLEAFF. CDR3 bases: TGTGCCAGTAGTATGTACGGGTTGGAAGCTTTCTTT.

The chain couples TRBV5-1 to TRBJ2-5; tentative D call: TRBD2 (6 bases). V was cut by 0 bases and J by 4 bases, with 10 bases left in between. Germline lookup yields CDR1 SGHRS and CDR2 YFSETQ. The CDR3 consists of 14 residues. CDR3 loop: CASSLVGGRETQYF. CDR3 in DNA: TGCGCCAGCAGCTTGGTCGGGGGACGAGAGACCCAGTACTTC.

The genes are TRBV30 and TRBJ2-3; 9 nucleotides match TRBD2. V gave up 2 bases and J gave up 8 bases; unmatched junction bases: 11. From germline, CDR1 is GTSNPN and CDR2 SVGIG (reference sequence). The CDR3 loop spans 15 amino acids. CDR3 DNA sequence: TGTGCCTGGAGTCCTATTTCTAGCGGGACGCCTACGCAGTATTTT. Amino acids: CAWSPISSGTPTQYF.

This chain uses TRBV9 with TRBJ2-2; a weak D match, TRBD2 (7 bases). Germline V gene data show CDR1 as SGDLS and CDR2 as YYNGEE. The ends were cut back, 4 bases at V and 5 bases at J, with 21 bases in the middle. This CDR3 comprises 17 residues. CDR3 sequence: CASSSEGGGRWTGELFF. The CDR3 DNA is TGTGCCAGCAGCTCCGAGGGAGGGGGGCGTTGGACCGGGGAGCTGTTTTTT.

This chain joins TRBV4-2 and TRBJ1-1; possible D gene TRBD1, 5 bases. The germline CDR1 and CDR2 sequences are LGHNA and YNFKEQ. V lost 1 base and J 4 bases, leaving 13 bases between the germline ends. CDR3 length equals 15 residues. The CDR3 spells CASSQGGRASTEAFF. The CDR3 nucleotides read TGTGCCAGCAGCCAAGGAGGCAGGGCGAGCACTGAAGCTTTCTTT.

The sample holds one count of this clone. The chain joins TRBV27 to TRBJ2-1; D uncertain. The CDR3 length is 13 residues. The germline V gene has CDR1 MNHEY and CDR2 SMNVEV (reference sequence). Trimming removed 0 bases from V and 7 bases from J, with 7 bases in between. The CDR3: CASSLSLRNEQFF. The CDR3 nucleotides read TGTGCCAGCAGTTTATCCTTACGGAATGAGCAGTTCTTC.

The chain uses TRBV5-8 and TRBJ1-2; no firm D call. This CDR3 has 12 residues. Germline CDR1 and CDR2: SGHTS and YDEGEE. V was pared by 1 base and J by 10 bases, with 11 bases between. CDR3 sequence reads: CASSLYTSDYTF. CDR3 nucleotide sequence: TGTGCCAGCAGCTTGTATACGAGTGACTACACCTTC.

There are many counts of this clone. DNA of the CDR3: TGTGCCAGTAGTATCCAGGGTAGACTGAACACTGAAGCTTTCTTT. This gives the protein CASSIQGRLNTEAFF. The chain has TRBV19 and TRBJ1-1; weak D call: TRBD1 (5 bases). The length of the CDR3 is 15 residues. Between the trimmed V and J ends, which lost 3 bases and 0 bases, there was a span of 11 bases. From germline, CDR1 is LNHDA and CDR2 SQIVND (reference sequence).

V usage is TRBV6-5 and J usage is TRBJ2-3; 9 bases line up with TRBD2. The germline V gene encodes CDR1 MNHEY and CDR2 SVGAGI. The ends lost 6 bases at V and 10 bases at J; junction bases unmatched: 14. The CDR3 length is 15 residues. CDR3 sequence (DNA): TGTGCCAGCAGGAATGAAGCGGGGGGCCATGTTGCGCAGTATTTT. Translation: CASRNEAGGHVAQYF.

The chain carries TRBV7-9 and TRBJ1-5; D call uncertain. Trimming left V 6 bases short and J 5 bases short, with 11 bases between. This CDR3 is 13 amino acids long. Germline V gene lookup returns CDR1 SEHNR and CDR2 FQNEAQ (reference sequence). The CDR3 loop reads CASSVGPDQPQHF. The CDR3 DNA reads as TGTGCCAGCAGTGTTGGCCCAGATCAGCCCCAGCATTTT.

For the CDR3, the DNA is TGTGCCAGCAGTGAGTCTAGCGGGGGTTCCTCGTACTTC. Its protein is CASSESSGGSSYF. The gene calls are TRBV6-5 and TRBJ2-5, with 10 bases lining up with TRBD2. With 5 bases clipped from V and 13 bases from J, the junction kept 10 bases outside the gene matches. CDR1 and CDR2 (germline): MNHEY, SVGAGI. This CDR3 is built from 13 residues.

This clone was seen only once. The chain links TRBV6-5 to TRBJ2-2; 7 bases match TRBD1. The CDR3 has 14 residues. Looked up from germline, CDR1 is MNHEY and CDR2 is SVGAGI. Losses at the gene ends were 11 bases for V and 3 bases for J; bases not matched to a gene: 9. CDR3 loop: CACRGGSDTGELFF. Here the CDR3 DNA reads TGTGCCTGCCGAGGGGGCTCGGACACCGGGGAGCTGTTTTTT.

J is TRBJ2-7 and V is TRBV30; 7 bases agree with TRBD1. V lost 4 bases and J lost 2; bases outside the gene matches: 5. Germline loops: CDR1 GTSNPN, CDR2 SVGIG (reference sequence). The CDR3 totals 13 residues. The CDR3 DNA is TGTGCCTGGAAAGGGACAGTAGCCTACGAGCAGTACTTC. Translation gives CAWKGTVAYEQYF.

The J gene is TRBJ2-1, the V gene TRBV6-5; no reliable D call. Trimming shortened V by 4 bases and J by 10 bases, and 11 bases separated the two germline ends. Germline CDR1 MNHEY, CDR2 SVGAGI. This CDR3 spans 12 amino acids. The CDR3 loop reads CASSSLRLEQFF. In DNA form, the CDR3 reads TGTGCCAGCAGTTCGCTACGGTTAGAGCAGTTCTTC.

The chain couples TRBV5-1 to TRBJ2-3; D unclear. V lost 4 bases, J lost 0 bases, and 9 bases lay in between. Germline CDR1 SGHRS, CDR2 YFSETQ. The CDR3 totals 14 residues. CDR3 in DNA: TGCGCCAGCAGCACCCAACTTAGCACAGATACGCAGTATTTT. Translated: CASSTQLSTDTQYF.

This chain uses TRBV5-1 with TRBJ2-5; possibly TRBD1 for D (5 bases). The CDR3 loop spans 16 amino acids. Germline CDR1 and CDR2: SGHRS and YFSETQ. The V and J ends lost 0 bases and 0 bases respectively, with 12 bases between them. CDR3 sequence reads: CASSLARRVNQETQYF. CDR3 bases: TGCGCCAGCAGCTTGGCGCGCAGGGTGAACCAAGAGACCCAGTACTTC.

CDR3 loop: CASTPFPVAGAAGELFF. CDR3 sequence (DNA): TGTGCCAGCACCCCCTTCCCCGTAGCGGGGGCCGCCGGGGAGCTGTTTTTT. V is TRBV5-6 and J is TRBJ2-2; 9 nucleotides line up with TRBD2. The CDR3 is made up of 17 amino acids. Germline loops: CDR1 SGHDT, CDR2 YYEEEE. Germline trimming cut 6 bases from V and 6 bases from J; bases unmatched to any gene: 15.

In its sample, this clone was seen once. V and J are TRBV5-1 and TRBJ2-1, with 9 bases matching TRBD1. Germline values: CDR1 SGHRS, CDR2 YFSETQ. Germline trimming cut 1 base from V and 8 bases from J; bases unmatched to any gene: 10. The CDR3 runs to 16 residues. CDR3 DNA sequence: TGCGCCAGCAGCTTGATACGGGGACAGGGTCTCCATGAGCAGTTCTTC. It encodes CASSLIRGQGLHEQFF.